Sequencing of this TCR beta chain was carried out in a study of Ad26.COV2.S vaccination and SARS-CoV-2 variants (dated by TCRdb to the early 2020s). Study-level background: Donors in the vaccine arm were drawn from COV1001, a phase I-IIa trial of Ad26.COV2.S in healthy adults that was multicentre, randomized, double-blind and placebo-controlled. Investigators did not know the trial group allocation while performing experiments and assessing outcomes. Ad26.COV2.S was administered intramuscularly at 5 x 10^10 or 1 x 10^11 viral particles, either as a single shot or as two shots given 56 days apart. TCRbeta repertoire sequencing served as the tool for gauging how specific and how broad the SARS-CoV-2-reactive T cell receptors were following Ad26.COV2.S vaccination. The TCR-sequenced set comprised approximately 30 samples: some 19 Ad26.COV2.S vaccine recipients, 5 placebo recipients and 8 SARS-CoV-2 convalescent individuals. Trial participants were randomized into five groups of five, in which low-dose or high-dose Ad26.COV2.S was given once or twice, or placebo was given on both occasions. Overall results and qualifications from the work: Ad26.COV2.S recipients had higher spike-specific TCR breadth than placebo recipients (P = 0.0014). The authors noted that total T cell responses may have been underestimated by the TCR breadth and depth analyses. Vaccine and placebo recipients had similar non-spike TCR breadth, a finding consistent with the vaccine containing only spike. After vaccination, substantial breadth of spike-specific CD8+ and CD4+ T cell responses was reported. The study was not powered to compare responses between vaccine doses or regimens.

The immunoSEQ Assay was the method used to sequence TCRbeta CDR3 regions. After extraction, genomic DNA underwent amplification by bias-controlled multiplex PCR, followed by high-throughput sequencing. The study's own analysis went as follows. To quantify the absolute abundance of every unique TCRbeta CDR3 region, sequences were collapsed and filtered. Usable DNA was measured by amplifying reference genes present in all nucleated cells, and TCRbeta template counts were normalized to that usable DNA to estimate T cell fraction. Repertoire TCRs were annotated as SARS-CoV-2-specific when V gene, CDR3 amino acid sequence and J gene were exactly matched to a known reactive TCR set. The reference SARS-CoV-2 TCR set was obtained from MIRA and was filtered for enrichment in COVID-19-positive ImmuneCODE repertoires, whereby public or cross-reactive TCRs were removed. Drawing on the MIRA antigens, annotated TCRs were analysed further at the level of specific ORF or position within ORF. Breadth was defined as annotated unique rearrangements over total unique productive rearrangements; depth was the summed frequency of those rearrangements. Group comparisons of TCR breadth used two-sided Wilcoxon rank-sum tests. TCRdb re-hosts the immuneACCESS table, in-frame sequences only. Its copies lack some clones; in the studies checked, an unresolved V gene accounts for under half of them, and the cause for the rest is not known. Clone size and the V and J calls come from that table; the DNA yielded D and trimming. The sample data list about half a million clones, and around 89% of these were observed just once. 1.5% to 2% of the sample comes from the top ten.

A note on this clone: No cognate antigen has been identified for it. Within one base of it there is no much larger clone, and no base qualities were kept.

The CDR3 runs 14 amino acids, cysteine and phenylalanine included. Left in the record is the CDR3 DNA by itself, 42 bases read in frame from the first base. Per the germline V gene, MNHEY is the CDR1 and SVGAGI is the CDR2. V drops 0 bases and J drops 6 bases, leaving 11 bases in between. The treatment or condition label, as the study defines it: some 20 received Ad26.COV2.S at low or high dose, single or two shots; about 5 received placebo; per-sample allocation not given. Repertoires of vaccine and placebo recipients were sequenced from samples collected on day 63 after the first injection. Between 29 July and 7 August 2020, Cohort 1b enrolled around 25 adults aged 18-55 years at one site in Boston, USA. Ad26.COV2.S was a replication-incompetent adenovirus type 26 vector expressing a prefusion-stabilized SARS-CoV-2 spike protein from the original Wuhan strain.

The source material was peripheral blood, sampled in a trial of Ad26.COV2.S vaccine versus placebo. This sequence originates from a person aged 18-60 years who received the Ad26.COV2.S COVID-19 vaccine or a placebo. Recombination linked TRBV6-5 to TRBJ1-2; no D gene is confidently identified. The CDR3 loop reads CASSYSILGDGYTF. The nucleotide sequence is TGTGCCAGCAGTTACTCGATACTGGGAGATGGCTACACCTTC.